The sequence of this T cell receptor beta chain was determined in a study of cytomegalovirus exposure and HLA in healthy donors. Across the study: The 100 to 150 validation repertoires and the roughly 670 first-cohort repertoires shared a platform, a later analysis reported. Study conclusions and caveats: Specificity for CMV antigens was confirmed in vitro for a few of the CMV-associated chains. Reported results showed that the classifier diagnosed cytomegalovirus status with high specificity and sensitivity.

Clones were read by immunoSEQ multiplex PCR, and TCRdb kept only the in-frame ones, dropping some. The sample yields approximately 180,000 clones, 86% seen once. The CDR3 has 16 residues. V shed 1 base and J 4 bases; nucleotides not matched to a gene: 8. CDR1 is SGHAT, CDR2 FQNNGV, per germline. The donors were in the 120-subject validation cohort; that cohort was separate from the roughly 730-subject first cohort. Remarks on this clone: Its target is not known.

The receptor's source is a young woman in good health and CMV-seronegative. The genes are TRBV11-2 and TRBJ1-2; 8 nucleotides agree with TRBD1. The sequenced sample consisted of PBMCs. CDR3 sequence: CASSLVGRGRIYGYTF. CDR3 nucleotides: TGTGCCAGCAGCTTAGTGGGCAGGGGGCGTATCTATGGCTACACCTTC.